Below are 8 T cell receptor beta chains sequenced from a single sample in a study of control samples from healthy donors and cancer patients. Assay used: immunoSEQ multiplex PCR; TCRdb lists only in-frame clones, some missing. Of 100,000 to 150,000 clones listed, 85% to 95% were seen once; the top ten hold 0.58%. The sequencing input was PBMCs. The receptor set was obtained from a man at least 80 years old with head and neck cancer.

The J gene is TRBJ1-2, the V gene TRBV9; perhaps TRBD1 as D (5 bases). Germline V gene sequence: CDR1 SGDLS, CDR2 YYNGEE. V lost 2 bases and J lost 0, with 11 bases in between. This CDR3 region has 15 residues. DNA for the CDR3: TGTGCCAGCAGCGTCGGCAGGGTGTCTAACTATGGCTACACCTTC. Its translation is CASSVGRVSNYGYTF.

The chain uses TRBV6-2 or TRBV6-3 and TRBJ2-3, with TRBD1 identical over 7 bases. Per the germline V gene, CDR1 is MNHEY and CDR2 is SVGEGT. J gave up 8 bases and V 5 bases, and 7 bases lay outside the gene matches. This CDR3 comprises 13 residues. Here the CDR3 DNA reads TGTGCCAGCAGTCCGGTAGGGGGCGTTACGCAGTATTTT. It codes for CASSPVGGVTQYF.

The genes are TRBV12-5 and TRBJ1-3; D is ambiguous. Between the trimmed V and J ends, which lost 2 bases and 4 bases, there was a span of 9 bases. The CDR3 has 14 residues. CDR1 and CDR2 (germline): LGHNT, FRNRAP. The CDR3 loop is CASGLPDQGNTIYF. CDR3 sequence (DNA): TGTGCTAGTGGTTTGCCGGACCAGGGAAACACCATATATTTT.

This chain links TRBV5-6 with TRBJ2-3, with D maybe TRBD1 (6 bases). This CDR3 comprises 14 residues. With 6 bases removed from V and 2 bases from J, the gap between germline ends came to 13 bases. The germline gives CDR1 SGHDT, CDR2 YYEEEE. The CDR3 region has the DNA TGTGCCAGCAACGGACGGGACAACACAGATACGCAGTATTTT. Protein sequence: CASNGRDNTDTQYF.

The chain uses TRBV6-2 or TRBV6-3 and TRBJ2-5, with TRBD1 matching 7 bases. Looked up from germline, CDR1 is MNHEY and CDR2 is SVGEGT. The CDR3 has 13 residues. V was clipped by 5 bases and J by 4 bases; unmatched bases: 4. Here the CDR3 DNA reads TGTGCCAGCAGTGGTTACAGGGGAGAGACCCAGTACTTC. This sequence encodes CASSGYRGETQYF.

The CDR3 sequence is CASSHWGNEQFF. CDR3 sequence (DNA): TGTGCCAGCAGCCACTGGGGCAATGAGCAGTTCTTC. The chain carries TRBV6-2 or TRBV6-3 and TRBJ2-1; unclear D gene. This CDR3 is built from 12 residues. The V gene's germline CDR1 is MNHEY and CDR2 SVGEGT. V was trimmed by 6 bases and J by 6 bases, leaving 9 bases between them.

The chain links TRBV28 to TRBJ1-6, with a weak D call TRBD1 (5 bases). The CDR3 is 14 amino acids. With 3 bases removed from V and 9 bases from J, the gap between germline ends came to 12 bases. The germline V gene has CDR1 MDHEN and CDR2 SYDVKM. CDR3 protein: CASSFVGGGSPLHF. CDR3 in DNA: TGTGCCAGCAGTTTTGTCGGGGGAGGTTCACCCCTCCACTTT.

The gene calls are TRBV19 and TRBJ2-1; TRBD2 agrees at 8 bases. CDR1 and CDR2 (germline): LNHDA, SQIVND (reference sequence). The CDR3 consists of 15 residues. The V and J ends lost 3 bases and 5 bases, in that order; junction bases with no gene match: 6. DNA of the CDR3: TGTGCCAGTAGTATTCGCGGGGGGCCTAACAATGAGCAGTTCTTC. Amino acid sequence: CASSIRGGPNNEQFF.